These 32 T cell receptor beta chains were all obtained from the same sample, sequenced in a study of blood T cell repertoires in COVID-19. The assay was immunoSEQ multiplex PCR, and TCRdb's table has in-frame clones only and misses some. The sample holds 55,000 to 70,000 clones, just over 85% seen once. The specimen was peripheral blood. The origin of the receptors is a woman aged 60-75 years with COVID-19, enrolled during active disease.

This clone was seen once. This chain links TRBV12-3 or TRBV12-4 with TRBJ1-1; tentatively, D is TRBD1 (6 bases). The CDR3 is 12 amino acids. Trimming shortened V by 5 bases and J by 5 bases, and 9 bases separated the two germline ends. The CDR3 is CASSPTGTEAFF. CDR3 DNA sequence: TGTGCCAGCAGTCCAACAGGGACTGAAGCTTTCTTT.

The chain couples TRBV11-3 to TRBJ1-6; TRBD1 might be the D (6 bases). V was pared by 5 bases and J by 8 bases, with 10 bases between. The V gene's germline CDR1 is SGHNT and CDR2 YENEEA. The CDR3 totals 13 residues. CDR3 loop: CASSLDSYSPLHF. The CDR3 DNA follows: TGTGCCAGCAGCCTGGACAGCTATTCACCCCTCCACTTT.

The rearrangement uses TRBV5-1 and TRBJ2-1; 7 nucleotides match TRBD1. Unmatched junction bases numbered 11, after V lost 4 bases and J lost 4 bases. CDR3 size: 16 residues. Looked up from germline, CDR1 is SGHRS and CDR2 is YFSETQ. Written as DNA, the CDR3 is TGCGCCAGCAGCCTAGCTTCCCGGGACAGATACAATGAGCAGTTCTTC. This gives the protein CASSLASRDRYNEQFF.

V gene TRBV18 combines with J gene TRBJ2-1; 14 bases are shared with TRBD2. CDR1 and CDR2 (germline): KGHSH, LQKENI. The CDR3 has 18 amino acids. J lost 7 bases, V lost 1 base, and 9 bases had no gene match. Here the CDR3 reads CASSPLPPGTSGRNEQFF. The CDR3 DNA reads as TGTGCCAGCTCACCACTCCCGCCCGGGACTAGCGGGAGAAATGAGCAGTTCTTC.

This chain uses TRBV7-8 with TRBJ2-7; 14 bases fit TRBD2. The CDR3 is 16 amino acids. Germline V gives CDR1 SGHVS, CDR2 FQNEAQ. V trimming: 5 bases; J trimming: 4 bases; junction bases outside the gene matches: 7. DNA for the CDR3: TGTGCCAGCAGCCCGACCGGGACTAGCGGGAGATACGAGCAGTACTTC. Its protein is CASSPTGTSGRYEQYF.

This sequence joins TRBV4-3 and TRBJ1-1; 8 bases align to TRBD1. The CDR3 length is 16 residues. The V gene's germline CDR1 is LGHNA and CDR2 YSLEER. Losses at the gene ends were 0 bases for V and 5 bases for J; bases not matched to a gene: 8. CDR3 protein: CASSQDYAGGWTEAFF. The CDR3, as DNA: TGCGCCAGCAGCCAAGATTACGCAGGGGGCTGGACTGAAGCTTTCTTT.

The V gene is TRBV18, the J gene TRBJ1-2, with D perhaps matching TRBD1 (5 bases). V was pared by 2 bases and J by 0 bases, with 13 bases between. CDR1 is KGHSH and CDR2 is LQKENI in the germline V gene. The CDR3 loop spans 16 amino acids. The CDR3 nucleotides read TGTGCCAGCTCACCAACAGGCCCCAGACCTAACTATGGCTACACCTTC. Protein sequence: CASSPTGPRPNYGYTF.

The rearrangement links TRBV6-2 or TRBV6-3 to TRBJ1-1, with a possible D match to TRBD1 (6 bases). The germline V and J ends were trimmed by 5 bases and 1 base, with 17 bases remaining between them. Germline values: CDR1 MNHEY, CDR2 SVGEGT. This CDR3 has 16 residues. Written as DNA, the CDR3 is TGTGCCAGCAGTCCCATCTCCGCAGGGGCGAACACTGAAGCTTTCTTT. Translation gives CASSPISAGANTEAFF.

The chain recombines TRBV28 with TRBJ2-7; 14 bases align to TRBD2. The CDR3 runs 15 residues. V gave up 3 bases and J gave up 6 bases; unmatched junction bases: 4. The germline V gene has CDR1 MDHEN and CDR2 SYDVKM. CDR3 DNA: TGTGCCAGCAGTTTCGGGACTAGCGGGAGCCGCGAGCAGTACTTC. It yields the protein CASSFGTSGSREQYF.

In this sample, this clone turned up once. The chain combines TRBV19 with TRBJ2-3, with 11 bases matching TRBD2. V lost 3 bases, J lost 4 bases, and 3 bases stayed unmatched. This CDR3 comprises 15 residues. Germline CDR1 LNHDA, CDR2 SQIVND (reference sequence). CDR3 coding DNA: TGTGCCAGTAGTATTCTAGCGGGAGGTTCAGATACGCAGTATTTT. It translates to CASSILAGGSDTQYF.

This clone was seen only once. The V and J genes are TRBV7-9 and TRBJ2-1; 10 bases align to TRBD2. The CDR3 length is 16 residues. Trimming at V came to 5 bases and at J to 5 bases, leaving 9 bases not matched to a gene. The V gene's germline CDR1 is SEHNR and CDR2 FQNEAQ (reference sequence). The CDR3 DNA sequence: TGTGCCAGCAGCCCCCTTAGCGGGAGGCCTCACAATGAGCAGTTCTTC. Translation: CASSPLSGRPHNEQFF.

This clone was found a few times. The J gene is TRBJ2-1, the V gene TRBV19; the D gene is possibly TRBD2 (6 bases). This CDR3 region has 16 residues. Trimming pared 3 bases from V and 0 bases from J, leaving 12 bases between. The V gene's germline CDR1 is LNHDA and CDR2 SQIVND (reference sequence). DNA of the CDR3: TGTGCCAGTAGTATGAGGTCCGGGAGCTCCTACAATGAGCAGTTCTTC. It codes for CASSMRSGSSYNEQFF.

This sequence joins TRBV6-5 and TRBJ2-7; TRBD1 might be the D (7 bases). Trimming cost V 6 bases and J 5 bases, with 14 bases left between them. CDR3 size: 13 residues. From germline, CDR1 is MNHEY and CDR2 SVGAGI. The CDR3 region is CASRAGGRNEQYF. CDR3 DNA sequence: TGTGCCAGCAGAGCAGGGGGGAGGAACGAGCAGTACTTC.

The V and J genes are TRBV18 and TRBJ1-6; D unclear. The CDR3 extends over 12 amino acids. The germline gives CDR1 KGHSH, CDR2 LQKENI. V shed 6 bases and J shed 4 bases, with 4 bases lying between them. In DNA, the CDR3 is TGTGCCAGCTCGACTTATAATTCACCCCTCCACTTT. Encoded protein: CASSTYNSPLHF.

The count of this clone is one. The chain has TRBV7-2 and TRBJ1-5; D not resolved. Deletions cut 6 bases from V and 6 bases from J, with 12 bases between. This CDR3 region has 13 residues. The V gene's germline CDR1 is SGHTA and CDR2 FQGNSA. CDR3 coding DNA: TGTGCCAGCAGTACAGACCTCTTTCAGCCCCAGCATTTT. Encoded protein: CASSTDLFQPQHF. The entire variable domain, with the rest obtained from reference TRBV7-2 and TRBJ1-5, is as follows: GAGVSQSPSNKVTEKGKDVELRCDPISGHTALYWYRQSLGQGLEFLIYFQGNSAPDKSGLPSDRFSAERTGGSVSTLTIQRTQQEDSAVYLCASSTDLFQPQHFGDGTRLSIL.

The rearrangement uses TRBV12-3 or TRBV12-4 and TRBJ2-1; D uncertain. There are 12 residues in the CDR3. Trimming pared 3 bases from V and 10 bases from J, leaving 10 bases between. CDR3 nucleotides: TGTGCCAGCAGTTTCCCTCTGGCCGAGCAGTTCTTC. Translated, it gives CASSFPLAEQFF.

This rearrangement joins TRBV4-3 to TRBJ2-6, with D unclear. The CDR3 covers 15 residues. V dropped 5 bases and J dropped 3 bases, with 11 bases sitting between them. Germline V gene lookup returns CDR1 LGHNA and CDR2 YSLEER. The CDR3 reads CASSFERIGANVLTF. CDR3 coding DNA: TGCGCCAGCAGCTTTGAGCGTATTGGGGCCAACGTCCTGACTTTC.

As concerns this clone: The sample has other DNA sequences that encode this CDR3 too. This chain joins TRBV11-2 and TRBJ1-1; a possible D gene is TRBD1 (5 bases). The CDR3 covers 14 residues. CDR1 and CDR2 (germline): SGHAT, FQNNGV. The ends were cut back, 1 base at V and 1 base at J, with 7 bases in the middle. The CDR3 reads CASSLVTGNTEAFF. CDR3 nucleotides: TGTGCCAGCAGCTTAGTCACAGGGAACACTGAAGCTTTCTTT.

The DNA for the CDR3 is TGTGCCAGCAGCCCCAGGTGGCAAAACATTCAGTACTTC. Protein: CASSPRWQNIQYF. The V gene is TRBV6-5, the J gene TRBJ2-4; D not certain. This CDR3 is built from 13 residues. Germline V gene sequence: CDR1 MNHEY, CDR2 SVGAGI. Trimming took 6 bases from V and 5 from J, leaving 11 bases between them.

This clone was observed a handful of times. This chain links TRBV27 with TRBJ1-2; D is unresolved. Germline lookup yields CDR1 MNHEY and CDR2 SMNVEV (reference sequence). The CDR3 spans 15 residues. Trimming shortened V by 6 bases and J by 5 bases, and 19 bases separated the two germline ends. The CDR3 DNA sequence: TGTGCCAGCAGGCCCAAAGGGAAGAGACTATATGGCTACACCTTC. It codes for CASRPKGKRLYGYTF.

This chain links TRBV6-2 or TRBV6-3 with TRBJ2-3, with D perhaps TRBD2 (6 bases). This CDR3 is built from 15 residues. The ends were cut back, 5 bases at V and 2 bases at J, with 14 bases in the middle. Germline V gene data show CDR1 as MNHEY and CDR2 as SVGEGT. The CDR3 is CASSRPGLITDTQYF. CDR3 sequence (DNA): TGTGCCAGCAGTAGACCGGGACTGATCACAGATACGCAGTATTTT.

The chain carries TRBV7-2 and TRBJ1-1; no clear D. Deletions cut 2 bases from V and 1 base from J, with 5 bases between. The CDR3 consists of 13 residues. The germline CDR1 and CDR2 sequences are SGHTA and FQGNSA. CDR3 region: CASSLTENTEAFF. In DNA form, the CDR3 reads TGTGCCAGCAGCTTAACAGAGAACACTGAAGCTTTCTTT. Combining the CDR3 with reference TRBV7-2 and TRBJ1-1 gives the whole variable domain GAGVSQSPSNKVTEKGKDVELRCDPISGHTALYWYRQSLGQGLEFLIYFQGNSAPDKSGLPSDRFSAERTGGSVSTLTIQRTQQEDSAVYLCASSLTENTEAFFGQGTRLTVV.

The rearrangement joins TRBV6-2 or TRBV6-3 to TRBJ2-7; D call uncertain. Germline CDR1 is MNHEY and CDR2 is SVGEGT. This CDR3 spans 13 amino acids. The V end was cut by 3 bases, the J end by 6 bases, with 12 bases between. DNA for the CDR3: TGTGCCAGCAGTTATTGGGCACTTCTCGAGCAGTACTTC. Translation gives CASSYWALLEQYF.

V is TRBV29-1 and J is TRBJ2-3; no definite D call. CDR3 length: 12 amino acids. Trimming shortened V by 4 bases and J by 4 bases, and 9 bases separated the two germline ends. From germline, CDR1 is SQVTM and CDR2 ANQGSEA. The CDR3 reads CSVGPVPDTQYF. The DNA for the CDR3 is TGCAGCGTTGGTCCGGTCCCAGATACGCAGTATTTT.

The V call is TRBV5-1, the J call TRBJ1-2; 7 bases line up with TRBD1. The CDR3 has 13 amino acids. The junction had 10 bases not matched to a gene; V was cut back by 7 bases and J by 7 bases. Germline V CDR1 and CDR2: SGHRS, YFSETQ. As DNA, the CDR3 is TGCGCCAGCCAAGGTGGGGACAGAGGTGGCTACACCTTC. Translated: CASQGGDRGGYTF.

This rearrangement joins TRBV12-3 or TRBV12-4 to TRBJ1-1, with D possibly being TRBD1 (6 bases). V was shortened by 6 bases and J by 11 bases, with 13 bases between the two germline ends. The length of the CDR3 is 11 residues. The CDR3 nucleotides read TGTGCCAGCAGCTCAGGGAGGGGGGCTTTCTTT. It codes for CASSSGRGAFF.

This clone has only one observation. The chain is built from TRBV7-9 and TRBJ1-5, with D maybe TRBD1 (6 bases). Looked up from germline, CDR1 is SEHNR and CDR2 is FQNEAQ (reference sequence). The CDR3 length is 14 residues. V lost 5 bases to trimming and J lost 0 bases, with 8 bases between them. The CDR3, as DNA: TGTGCCAGCAGCCCGGACAGTAGCAATCAGCCCCAGCATTTT. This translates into CASSPDSSNQPQHF.

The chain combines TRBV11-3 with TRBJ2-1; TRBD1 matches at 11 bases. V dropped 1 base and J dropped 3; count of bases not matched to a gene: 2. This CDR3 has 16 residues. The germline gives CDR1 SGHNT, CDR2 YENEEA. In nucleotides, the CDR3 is TGTGCCAGCAGCTTAGGGGGGACAGGGGGCTACAATGAGCAGTTCTTC. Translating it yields CASSLGGTGGYNEQFF.

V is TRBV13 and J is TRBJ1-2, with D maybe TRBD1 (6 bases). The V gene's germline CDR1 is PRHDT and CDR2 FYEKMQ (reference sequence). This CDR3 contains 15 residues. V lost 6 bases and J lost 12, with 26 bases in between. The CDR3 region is CASSVGARVMRGHTF. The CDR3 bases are TGTGCCAGCAGTGTGGGGGCGCGGGTCATGAGAGGCCACACCTTC.

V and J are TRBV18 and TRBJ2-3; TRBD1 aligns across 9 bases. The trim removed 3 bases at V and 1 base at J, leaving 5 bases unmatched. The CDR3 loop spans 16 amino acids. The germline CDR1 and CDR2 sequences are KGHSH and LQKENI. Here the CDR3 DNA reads TGTGCCAGCTCACCTTCGACAGGGGGGGGCACAGATACGCAGTATTTT. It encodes CASSPSTGGGTDTQYF.

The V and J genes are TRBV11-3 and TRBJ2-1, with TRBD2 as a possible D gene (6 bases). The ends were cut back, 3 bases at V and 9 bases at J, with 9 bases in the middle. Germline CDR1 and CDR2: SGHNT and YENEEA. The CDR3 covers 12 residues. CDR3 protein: CASSFLGGEQFF. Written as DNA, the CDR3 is TGTGCCAGCAGCTTCCTGGGAGGTGAGCAGTTCTTC. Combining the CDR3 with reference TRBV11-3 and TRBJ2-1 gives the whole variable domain EAGVVQSPRYKIIEKKQPVAFWCNPISGHNTLYWYLQNLGQGPELLIRYENEEAVDDSQLPKDRFSAERLKGVDSTLKIQPAELGDSAVYLCASSFLGGEQFFGPGTRLTVL.

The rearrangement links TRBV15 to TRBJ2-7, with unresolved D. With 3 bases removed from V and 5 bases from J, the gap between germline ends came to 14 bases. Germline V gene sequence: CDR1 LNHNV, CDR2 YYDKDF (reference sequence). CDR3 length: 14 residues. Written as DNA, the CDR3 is TGTGCCACCAGCAGCATAATAGGCCGGGACGAGCAGTACTTC. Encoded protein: CATSSIIGRDEQYF.